The T cell receptor beta chain under discussion was sequenced for a study of a mutant IDH1 vaccine in newly diagnosed glioma. The overall study: With temozolomide cycles, or 4-6 weeks after radiotherapy alone, vaccination was started.

Some clones are missing from TCRdb's copy, which holds only in-frame ones; the method was immunoSEQ multiplex PCR. The table shows tens of thousands of clones, with 80% to 85% occurring only once. Of note for this clone: Its specificity is not known.

Trimming took 1 base from V and 4 from J, leaving 20 bases between them. This CDR3 has 18 amino acids. The germline CDR1 and CDR2 sequences are MNHNS and SASEGT. Time point noted: week 35, safety follow-up. Vaccination comprised doses that each held 300 ug of mutant IDH1 20-mer peptide, plus topical imiquimod. This chain uses TRBV6-1 with TRBJ2-1; tentative D call: TRBD1 (6 bases). The sequence came from a woman aged 40-49 years with glioma. Some clones in this sample may be carry-over from other donors' samples. Sample: PBMCs, taken from a glioma patient whose treatment included an IDH1 peptide vaccine. This chain's CDR3 is CASSEGSYRGQTYNEQFF. The CDR3 coding sequence is TGTGCCAGCAGTGAAGGATCTTACCGTGGACAGACATACAATGAGCAGTTCTTC.